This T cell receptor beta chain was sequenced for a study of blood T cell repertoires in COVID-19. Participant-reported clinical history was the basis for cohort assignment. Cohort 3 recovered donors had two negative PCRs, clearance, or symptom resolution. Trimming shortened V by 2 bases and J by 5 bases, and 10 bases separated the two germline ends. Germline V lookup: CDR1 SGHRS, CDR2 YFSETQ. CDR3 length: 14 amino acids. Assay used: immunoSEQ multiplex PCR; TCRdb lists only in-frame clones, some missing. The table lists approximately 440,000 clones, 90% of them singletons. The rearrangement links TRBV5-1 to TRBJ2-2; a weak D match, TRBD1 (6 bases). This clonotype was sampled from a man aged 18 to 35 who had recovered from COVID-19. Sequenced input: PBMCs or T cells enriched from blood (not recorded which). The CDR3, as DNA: TGCGCCAGCAGCTTCTCAGGGGCGACCGGGGAGCTGTTTTTT. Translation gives CASSFSGATGELFF.